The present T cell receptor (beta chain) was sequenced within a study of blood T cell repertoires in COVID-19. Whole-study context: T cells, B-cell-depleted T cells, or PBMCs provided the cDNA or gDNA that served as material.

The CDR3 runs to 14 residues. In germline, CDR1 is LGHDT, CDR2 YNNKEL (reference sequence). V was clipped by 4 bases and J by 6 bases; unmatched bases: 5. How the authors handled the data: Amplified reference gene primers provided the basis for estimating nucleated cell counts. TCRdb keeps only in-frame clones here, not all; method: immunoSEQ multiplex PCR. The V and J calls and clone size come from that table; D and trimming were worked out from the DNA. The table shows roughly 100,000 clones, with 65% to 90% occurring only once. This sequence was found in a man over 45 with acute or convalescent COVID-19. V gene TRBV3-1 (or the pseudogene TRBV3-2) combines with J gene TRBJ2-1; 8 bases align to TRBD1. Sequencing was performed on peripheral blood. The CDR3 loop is CASSLGTGGNEQFF. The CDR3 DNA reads TGTGCCAGCAGCCTCGGGACAGGCGGCAATGAGCAGTTCTTC.